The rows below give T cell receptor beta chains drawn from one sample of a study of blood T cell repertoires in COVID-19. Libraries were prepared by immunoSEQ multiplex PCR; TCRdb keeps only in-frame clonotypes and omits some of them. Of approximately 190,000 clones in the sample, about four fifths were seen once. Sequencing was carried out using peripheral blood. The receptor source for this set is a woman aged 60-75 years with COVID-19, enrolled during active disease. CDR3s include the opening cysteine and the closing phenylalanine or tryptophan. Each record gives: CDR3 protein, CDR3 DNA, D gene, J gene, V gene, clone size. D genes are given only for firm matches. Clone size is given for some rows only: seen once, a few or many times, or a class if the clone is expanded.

CASSSRPGQGAKLFF TGTGCCAGCAGCTCACGCCCGGGACAGGGGGCAAAACTGTTTTTT TRBD1 TRBJ1-4 TRBV7-9 once
CASSLVGAFQTEAFF TGCGCCAGCAGCTTGGTAGGGGCGTTCCAAACTGAAGCTTTCTTT . TRBJ1-1 TRBV5-1 few
CASSSGAGGSTDTQYF TGTGCCAGCAGCTCCGGGGCAGGGGGTAGCACAGATACGCAGTATTTT TRBD1 TRBJ2-3 TRBV9 .
CATRTGTSGNTIYF TGTGCCACAAGGACAGGGACCTCTGGAAACACCATATATTTT TRBD1 TRBJ1-3 TRBV2 few
CATSIRGDGYTF TGTGCCACCAGCATCAGGGGGGATGGCTACACCTTC TRBD1 TRBJ1-2 TRBV15 .
CASSIVMGSSNEKLFF TGTGCCAGTAGTATAGTGATGGGCAGCTCAAATGAAAAACTGTTTTTT . TRBJ1-4 TRBV19 .
CASSPWGVSGANVLTF TGTGCCAGCTCACCATGGGGAGTCTCTGGGGCCAACGTCCTGACTTTC . TRBJ2-6 TRBV18 .
CASSQGQPNTEAFF TGTGCCAGTAGTCAGGGACAACCGAACACTGAAGCTTTCTTT . TRBJ1-1 TRBV19 .
CASSRDRERGYTF TGTGCCAGCAGCCGCGACAGGGAAAGGGGCTACACCTTC TRBD1 TRBJ1-2 TRBV7-2 few
CASRPTIITDTQYF TGTGCCAGTAGACCGACTATAATCACAGATACGCAGTATTTT . TRBJ2-3 TRBV19 .
CASSTQGANNSPLHF TGTGCCAGTAGTACACAGGGGGCAAACAATTCACCCCTCCACTTT TRBD1 TRBJ1-6 TRBV19 .
CASSISGRNTEAFF TGTGCCAGTAGTATATCTGGCAGAAACACTGAAGCTTTCTTT . TRBJ1-1 TRBV19 .
CSASPASGGLTDTQYF TGCAGTGCTAGTCCGGCTAGCGGGGGGTTGACAGATACGCAGTATTTT TRBD2 TRBJ2-3 TRBV20-1 .
CASSQEGGALAAYNEQFF TGCGCCAGCAGCCAAGAAGGAGGAGCCCTAGCGGCCTACAATGAGCAGTTCTTC TRBD2 TRBJ2-1 TRBV4-1 .
CASSPQGLGINYGYTF TGTGCCAGCAGTCCACAGGGCCTCGGCATCAACTATGGCTACACCTTC . TRBJ1-2 TRBV27 .
CASSLGQGAQETQYF TGTGCCAGTAGCCTCGGACAGGGGGCGCAAGAGACCCAGTACTTC TRBD1 TRBJ2-5 TRBV19 .
CASTERREGFSAKNIQYF TGTGCCAGCACTGAGAGGCGGGAGGGCTTTTCGGCCAAAAACATTCAGTACTTC TRBD2 TRBJ2-4 TRBV6-1 .
CASSNGQGKFGYTF TGTGCCAGCAGTAACGGACAGGGGAAGTTCGGCTACACCTTC TRBD1 TRBJ1-2 TRBV27 .
CASSLPTTGGEKLFF TGTGCCAGCAGTCTACCAACCACAGGGGGTGAAAAACTGTTTTTT TRBD1 TRBJ1-4 TRBV28 .
CASRVGGGAYNEQFF TGTGCCAGCAGGGTTGGCGGGGGGGCCTACAATGAGCAGTTCTTC TRBD2 TRBJ2-1 TRBV6-5 .
CASSFRQLKPQHF TGTGCCAGCAGTTTTAGACAGCTAAAGCCCCAGCATTTT . TRBJ1-5 TRBV28 many
CASSLNVGGNTGELFF TGCGCCAGCAGCCTCAACGTGGGGGGGAACACCGGGGAGCTGTTTTTT . TRBJ2-2 TRBV5-1 .
CASSQDIGTGRSGNTIYF TGTGCCAGCAGCCAAGATATCGGGACAGGGCGTTCTGGAAACACCATATATTTT TRBD1 TRBJ1-3 TRBV3-1/TRBV3-2 .
CASSLVGTGDTKNYGYTF TGTGCCAGCAGCTTAGTGGGGACAGGGGATACCAAAAACTATGGCTACACCTTC TRBD1 TRBJ1-2 TRBV7-9 .
CASSPGGIQETQYF TGTGCCAGCAGCCCCGGGGGGATCCAAGAGACCCAGTACTTC TRBD2 TRBJ2-5 TRBV11-3 .
CASRPGLAGENEQFF TGTGCCAGCAGACCAGGACTAGCGGGAGAGAATGAGCAGTTCTTC TRBD2 TRBJ2-1 TRBV7-3 few
CASSPQGNYGYTF TGTGCCAGCAGCCCACAGGGAAACTATGGCTACACCTTC . TRBJ1-2 TRBV7-3 .
CASSLSSHWTSGVYNEQFF TGTGCCAGCAGTTTATCGTCACATTGGACTAGCGGGGTTTACAATGAGCAGTTCTTC TRBD2 TRBJ2-1 TRBV27 .
CASRLSGGSYEQYF TGTGCCAGCAGATTAAGCGGGGGCTCCTACGAGCAGTACTTC TRBD2 TRBJ2-7 TRBV27 .
CASARGRESYNEQFF TGTGCCAGCGCGAGAGGGCGGGAGTCCTACAATGAGCAGTTCTTC TRBD2 TRBJ2-1 TRBV9 .
CASHLSKTGKAFF TGTGCCAGCCACCTTTCGAAGACAGGGAAAGCTTTCTTT TRBD1 TRBJ1-1 TRBV6-5 .
CASSLGTGGNEKLFF TGTGCTAGCAGCTTAGGGACAGGCGGAAATGAAAAACTGTTTTTT TRBD1 TRBJ1-4 TRBV7-7 .
CASRLAQGTDGNTIYF TGCGCCAGCAGACTCGCTCAAGGGACAGACGGAAACACCATATATTTT TRBD1 TRBJ1-3 TRBV5-1 .
CASSRRDYYTGELFF TGTGCCAGCAGCCGCCGGGACTACTACACCGGGGAGCTGTTTTTT TRBD2 TRBJ2-2 TRBV11-2 .
CASSYGQGQLPDTQYF TGTGCCAGCAGTTATGGGCAGGGTCAGCTTCCAGATACGCAGTATTTT . TRBJ2-3 TRBV28 .
CASRRGGTDTQYF TGTGCCAGCAGAAGGGGGGGAACAGATACGCAGTATTTT . TRBJ2-3 TRBV12-3/TRBV12-4 .
CASSPLLSGGGYTF TGTGCCAGCAGTCCGTTATTATCAGGGGGAGGCTACACCTTC TRBD1 TRBJ1-2 TRBV28 .
CASSVEELNEKLFF TGTGCCAGCAGTGTGGAGGAGTTGAATGAAAAACTGTTTTTT . TRBJ1-4 TRBV6-6 few
CASSSRVNSYEQYF TGTGCCAGCAGCTCGCGGGTCAACTCCTACGAGCAGTACTTC . TRBJ2-7 TRBV13 .
CASTDPRGGNTEAFF TGTGCCAGCACCGACCCCCGCGGGGGGAACACTGAAGCTTTCTTT . TRBJ1-1 TRBV28 .
CATRDRTPSGNTIYF TGTGCCACTAGGGACAGGACCCCATCTGGAAACACCATATATTTT TRBD1 TRBJ1-3 TRBV13 few
CASSFRGDPYEQYF TGTGCCAGCAGCTTCAGGGGGGACCCCTACGAGCAGTACTTC . TRBJ2-7 TRBV5-6 .
CASSWTGSYEQYF TGTGCCAGCTCGTGGACAGGGAGCTACGAGCAGTACTTC TRBD1 TRBJ2-7 TRBV18 .
CASSLGGQGNSYEQYF TGTGCCAGCAGCTTGGGGGGCCAGGGGAACTCCTACGAGCAGTACTTC . TRBJ2-7 TRBV5-4 few
CASSFDRGLRNEQFF TGTGCCAGCAGTTTCGACAGGGGGCTGAGGAATGAGCAGTTCTTC TRBD1 TRBJ2-1 TRBV6-5 .
CASSLGTSGISYEQFF TGTGCCAGCAGCCTAGGGACTAGCGGGATTAGCTATGAGCAGTTCTTC . TRBJ2-1 TRBV21-1 .
CASSFMGGATDTQYF TGCGCCAGCAGCTTTATGGGGGGTGCTACAGATACGCAGTATTTT . TRBJ2-3 TRBV5-1 .
CASRDQGAGNTIYF TGTGCCAGCAGGGATCAGGGTGCTGGAAACACCATATATTTT . TRBJ1-3 TRBV2 once
CASSLGRINEKLFF TGTGCCAGCAGCTTGGGGCGGATAAATGAAAAACTGTTTTTT . TRBJ1-4 TRBV5-5 .
CAVGLAGTEQYF TGTGCCGTGGGACTAGCGGGGACCGAGCAGTACTTC TRBD2 TRBJ2-7 TRBV10-3 .
CASSLAAGDNSPLHF TGCGCCAGCAGCCTGGCGGCAGGGGATAATTCACCCCTCCACTTT . TRBJ1-6 TRBV4-1 .
CASSDRVGNTIYF TGTGCCAGCAGCGACAGGGTTGGAAACACCATATATTTT . TRBJ1-3 TRBV9 .
CATRPNEGVGNYGYTF TGTGCCACCAGGCCTAACGAGGGGGTAGGGAACTATGGCTACACCTTC . TRBJ1-2 TRBV24-1 .
CSVALTGDAEAFF TGCAGCGTGGCACTCACAGGGGACGCTGAAGCTTTCTTT TRBD1 TRBJ1-1 TRBV29-1 .
CASSLGGSGGQETQYF TGTGCCAGCAGCTTAGGAGGATCGGGAGGGCAAGAGACCCAGTACTTC TRBD2 TRBJ2-5 TRBV11-2 .